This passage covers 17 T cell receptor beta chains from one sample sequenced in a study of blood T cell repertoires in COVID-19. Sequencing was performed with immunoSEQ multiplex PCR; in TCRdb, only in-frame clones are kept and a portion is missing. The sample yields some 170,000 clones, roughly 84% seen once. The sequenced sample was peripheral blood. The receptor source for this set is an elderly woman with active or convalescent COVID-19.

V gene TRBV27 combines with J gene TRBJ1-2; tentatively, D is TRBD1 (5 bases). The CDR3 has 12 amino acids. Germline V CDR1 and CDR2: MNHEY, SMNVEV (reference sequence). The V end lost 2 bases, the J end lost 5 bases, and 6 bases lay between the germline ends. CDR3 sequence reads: CASSLRGYGYTF. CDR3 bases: TGTGCCAGCAGTTTAAGGGGATATGGCTACACCTTC.

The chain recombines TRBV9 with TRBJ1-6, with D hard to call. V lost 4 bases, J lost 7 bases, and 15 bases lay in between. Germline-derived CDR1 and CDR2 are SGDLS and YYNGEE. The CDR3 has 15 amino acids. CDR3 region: CASSTNGVINSPLHF. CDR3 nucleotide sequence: TGTGCCAGCAGCACCAACGGAGTTATAAATTCACCCCTCCACTTT.

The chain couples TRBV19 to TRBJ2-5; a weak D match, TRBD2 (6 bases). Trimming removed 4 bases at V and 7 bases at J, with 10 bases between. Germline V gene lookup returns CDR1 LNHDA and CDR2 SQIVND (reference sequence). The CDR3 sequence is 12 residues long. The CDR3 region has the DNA TGTGCCAGTAGTACTCTGGGAGGGACCCAGTACTTC. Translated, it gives CASSTLGGTQYF.

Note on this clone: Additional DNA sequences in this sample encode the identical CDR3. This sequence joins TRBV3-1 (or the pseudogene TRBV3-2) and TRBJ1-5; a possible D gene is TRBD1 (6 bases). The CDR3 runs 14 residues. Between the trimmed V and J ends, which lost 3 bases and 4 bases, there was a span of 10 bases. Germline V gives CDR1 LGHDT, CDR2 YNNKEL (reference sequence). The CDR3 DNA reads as TGTGCCAGCAGCCAGGGGCAGGGGAATCAGCCCCAGCATTTT. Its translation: CASSQGQGNQPQHF.

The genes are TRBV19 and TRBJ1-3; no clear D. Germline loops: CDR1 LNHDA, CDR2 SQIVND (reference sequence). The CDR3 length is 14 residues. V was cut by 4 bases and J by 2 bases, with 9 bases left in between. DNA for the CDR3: TGTGCCAGTAGTACGGCAGGTCCTGGAAACACCATATATTTT. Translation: CASSTAGPGNTIYF.

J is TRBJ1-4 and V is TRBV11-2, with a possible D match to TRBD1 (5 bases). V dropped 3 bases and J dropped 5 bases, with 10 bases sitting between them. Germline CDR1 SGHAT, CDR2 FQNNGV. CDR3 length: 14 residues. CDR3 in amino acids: CASSFAAGNEKLFF. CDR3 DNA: TGTGCCAGCAGCTTCGCAGCAGGGAATGAAAAACTGTTTTTT.

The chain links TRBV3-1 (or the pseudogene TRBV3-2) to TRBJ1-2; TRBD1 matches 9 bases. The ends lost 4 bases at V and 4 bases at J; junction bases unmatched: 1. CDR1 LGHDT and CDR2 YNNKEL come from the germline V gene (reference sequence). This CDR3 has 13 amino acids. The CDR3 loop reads CASSPGQGYGYTF. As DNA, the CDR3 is TGTGCCAGCAGCCCGGGACAGGGCTATGGCTACACCTTC.

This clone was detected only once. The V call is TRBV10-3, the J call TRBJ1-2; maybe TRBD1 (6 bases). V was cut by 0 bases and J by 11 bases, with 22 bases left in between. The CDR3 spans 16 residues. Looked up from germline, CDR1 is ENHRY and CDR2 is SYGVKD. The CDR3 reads CAISESIWPGERGYTF. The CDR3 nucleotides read TGTGCCATCAGTGAGTCGATTTGGCCAGGGGAAAGGGGATACACCTTC.

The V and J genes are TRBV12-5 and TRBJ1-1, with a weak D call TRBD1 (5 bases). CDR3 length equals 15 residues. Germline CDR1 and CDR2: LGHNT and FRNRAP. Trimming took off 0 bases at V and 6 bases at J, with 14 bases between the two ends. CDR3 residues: CASGLVVRGWAEAFF. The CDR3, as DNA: TGTGCTAGTGGTTTGGTAGTTCGGGGGTGGGCTGAAGCTTTCTTT.

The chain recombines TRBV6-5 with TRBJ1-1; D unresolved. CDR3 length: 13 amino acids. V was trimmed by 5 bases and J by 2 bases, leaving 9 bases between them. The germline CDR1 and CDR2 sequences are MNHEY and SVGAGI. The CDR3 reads CASSPRGNTEAFF. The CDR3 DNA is TGTGCCAGCAGTCCCCGAGGTAACACTGAAGCTTTCTTT.

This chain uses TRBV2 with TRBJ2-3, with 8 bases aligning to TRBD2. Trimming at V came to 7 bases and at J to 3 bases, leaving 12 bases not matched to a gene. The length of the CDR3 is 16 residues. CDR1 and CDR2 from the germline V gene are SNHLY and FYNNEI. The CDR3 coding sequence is TGTGCCAGCACCCGGAGAACGGGGGGGCCAACAGATACGCAGTATTTT. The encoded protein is CASTRRTGGPTDTQYF.

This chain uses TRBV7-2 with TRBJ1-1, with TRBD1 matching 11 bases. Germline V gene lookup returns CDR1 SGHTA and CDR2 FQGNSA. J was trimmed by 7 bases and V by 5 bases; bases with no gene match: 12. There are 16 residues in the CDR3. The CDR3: CASSAVGQGESSEAFF. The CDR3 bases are TGTGCCAGCAGCGCCGTGGGACAGGGGGAAAGTAGTGAAGCTTTCTTT.

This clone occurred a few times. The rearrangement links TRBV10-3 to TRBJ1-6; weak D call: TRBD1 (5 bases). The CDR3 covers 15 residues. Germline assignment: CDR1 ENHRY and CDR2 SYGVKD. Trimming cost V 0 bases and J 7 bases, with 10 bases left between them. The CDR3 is CAISESGATNSPLHF. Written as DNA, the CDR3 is TGTGCCATCAGTGAGTCTGGGGCGACCAATTCACCCCTCCACTTT.

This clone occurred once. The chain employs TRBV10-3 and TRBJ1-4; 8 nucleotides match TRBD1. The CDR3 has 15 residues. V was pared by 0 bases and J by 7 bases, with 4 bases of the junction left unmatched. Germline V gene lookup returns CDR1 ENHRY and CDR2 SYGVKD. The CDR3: CAISESGTGIEKLFF. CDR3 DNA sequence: TGTGCCATCAGTGAGTCGGGGACAGGAATTGAAAAACTGTTTTTT.

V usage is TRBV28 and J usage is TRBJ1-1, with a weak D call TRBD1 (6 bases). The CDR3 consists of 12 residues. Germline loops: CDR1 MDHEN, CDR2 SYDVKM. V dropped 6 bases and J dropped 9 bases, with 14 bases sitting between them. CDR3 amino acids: CASSPSGTQAFF. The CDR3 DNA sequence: TGTGCCAGCAGCCCCTCGGGGACACAAGCTTTCTTT.

CDR3 residues: CASSVPGLGQDEQFF. The CDR3 coding sequence is TGTGCCAGCAGCGTACCGGGACTAGGTCAGGATGAGCAGTTCTTC. The chain joins TRBV5-6 to TRBJ2-1, with TRBD2 identical over 8 bases. CDR1 and CDR2 (germline): SGHDT, YYEEEE. Germline trimming cut 4 bases from V and 8 bases from J; bases unmatched to any gene: 11. CDR3 length: 15 residues.

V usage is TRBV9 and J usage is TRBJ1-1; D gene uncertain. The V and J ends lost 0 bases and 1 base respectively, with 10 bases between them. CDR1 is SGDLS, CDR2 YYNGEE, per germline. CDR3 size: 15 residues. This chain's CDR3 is CASSVGQDTNTEAFF. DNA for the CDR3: TGTGCCAGCAGCGTAGGCCAGGATACGAACACTGAAGCTTTCTTT. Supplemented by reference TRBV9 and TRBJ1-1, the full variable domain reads DSGVTQTPKHLITATGQRVTLRCSPRSGDLSVYWYQQSLDQGLQFLIQYYNGEERAKGNILERFSAQQFPDLHSELNLSSLELGDSALYFCASSVGQDTNTEAFFGQGTRLTVV.